This TCR beta chain originates from a study of T-cell memory formation after mild COVID-19 (dated by TCRdb to the early 2020s). Study-wide context: Most TCR sequence clusters were specific to one of the two donors. T-cell clones expanding and contracting after mild COVID-19 in a couple of donors were tracked by longitudinal TCRalpha and TCRbeta repertoire sequencing. Two young, previously healthy adult volunteers, one female and one male, were included in the cohort. What the work shows at the level of the full study, not this receptor alone: Contracting CD4+ clones were located mainly in the CM and EM memory subsets, whereas CD8+ clones were found to be enriched in EMRA. Some responding clones were found in pre-infection memory, which suggests that pre-existing cross-reactive memory T cells took part in the SARS-CoV-2 response. Whether the second-wave clones peaking on day 37 were SARS-CoV-2 specific was not confirmed. Only a couple of mild cases were covered in the study, and larger cohorts including severe cases with pre-infection samples were considered necessary. From day 15 to 85, contracting clones showed balanced CD4/CD8 phenotypes, whereas a second wave of clones that expanded from day 15 to 37 leaned towards CD4+.

The V and J ends are trimmed by 0 bases and 3 bases, leaving 12 bases between them. The CDR3 starts with the cysteine, ends with the phenylalanine, and has 14 residues. CDR3 DNA only is kept here, 42 bases in frame from base 1. Based on the germline V gene (reference sequence), the CDR1 and CDR2 sequences are DFQATT and SNEGSKA. PBMCs were isolated by Ficoll-Paque density gradient centrifugation. About this clonotype itself: Its antigen is currently not known. No base quality information exists; no much larger clone differs at one position.

Sequencing was carried out with an Illumina NovaSeq 6000. cDNA libraries for TCRalpha and TCRbeta were prepared by 5'RACE using constant-segment primers, with sample barcodes and unique molecular identifiers added. RNA was extracted from every sample with Trizol reagent. Amplification of the libraries took two PCR steps, and the second step added a second sample barcode plus Illumina TruSeq adapters. Sequencing of libraries was performed on an Illumina NovaSeq with 2 x 150 bp paired-end reads. In the original analysis: Reads were demultiplexed and collapsed into UMI-guided consensus sequences with migec v1.2.7. Using mixcr v2.1.11, the UMI consensuses were aligned to TRA and TRB V and J templates and assembled into clonotypes. Expanded or contracted clonotypes were those called significant by both edgeR and NoisET, with noise models trained on biological replicates. edgeR calls used a false discovery rate-adjusted p below 0.01 and a log2 fold-change threshold of 1. As an exploratory analysis of dynamics, max-normalized trajectories of the 1000 most abundant clonotypes were examined by PCA with hierarchical clustering. Each responding clone was given a CD4 or CD8 phenotype based on the CD4+ and CD8+ repertoires, which had been sequenced separately. Through fastp at Q25 and MiXCR, TCRdb rebuilt clones from the public reads, retaining in-frame beta chains. Every distinct CDR3 protein forms one entry, paired with its most common genes and DNA. TCRdb, rather than the study authors, made the V and J calls. The sample table shows 300,000 to 400,000 distinct CDR3 sequences, and under 30% are seen once. Clones ranked in the top ten supply roughly 14% of the sample.

The receptor was derived from an adult woman who had mild COVID-19 (a few samples of this study predate the infection). The sample titles of this study are shuffled in the database, so cell type and time point are left out; the donor was told from shared clones. The specimen sequenced was PBMCs or a T cell subset sorted from them (not recorded which). The receptor chain draws on TRBV20-1 and TRBJ2-7; no D segment can be confidently identified. Read as DNA, the sequence is TGCAGTGCTAGAGATCTGGGCCGAAACTACGAGCAGTACTTC. It specifies CSARDLGRNYEQYF.